Sequencing of this TCR beta chain was carried out in a study of Ad26.COV2.S vaccination and SARS-CoV-2 variants. Study-wide context: Donor had been placed in the Ad26.COV2.S arm of the COV1001 trial.

The germline gives CDR1 SGHRS, CDR2 YFSETQ. This CDR3 has 16 amino acids. V dropped 1 base and J dropped 7; count of bases not matched to a gene: 12. Indicated treatment: about 20 received Ad26.COV2.S at low or high dose, single or two shots; a few received placebo; per-sample allocation not given. Sampling took place 63 days after the first vaccine or placebo injection. Repertoires were generated with immunoSEQ multiplex PCR, while TCRdb's copy carries only in-frame clones and drops some. The table records hundreds of thousands of clones, roughly 91% of them present only once. The receptor was derived from a person between 18 and 65 years old who received the Ad26.COV2.S COVID-19 vaccine or a placebo. The chain couples TRBV5-1 to TRBJ2-7; TRBD1 matches 9 bases. The sequences come from peripheral blood, collected in a trial of Ad26.COV2.S vaccine versus placebo. CDR3 amino acids: CASSLSDRGWLEEQYF. CDR3 sequence (DNA): TGCGCCAGCAGCTTGTCCGACAGGGGGTGGCTCGAGGAGCAGTACTTC.